Below, 2 T cell receptor beta chains from the same sample are listed, as sequenced in a study of blood T cell repertoires in COVID-19. Repertoires were generated with immunoSEQ multiplex PCR, while TCRdb's copy carries only in-frame clones and drops some. The table includes about 200,000 clones, roughly 86% detected once. The specimen was peripheral blood. These receptor sequences come from a woman aged 50 to 65 with COVID-19, enrolled during active disease.

V and J are TRBV30 and TRBJ2-1; 8 positions agree with TRBD1. The CDR3 sequence is 13 residues long. J was trimmed by 1 base and V by 5 bases; bases with no gene match: 1. Germline V gene lookup returns CDR1 GTSNPN and CDR2 SVGIG (reference sequence). The CDR3 DNA follows: TGTGCCTGGGACAGGGGATCCTACAATGAGCAGTTCTTC. Translating gives CAWDRGSYNEQFF.

The chain recombines TRBV7-6 with TRBJ2-7; D remains ambiguous. This CDR3 has 13 residues. From germline, CDR1 is SGHVS and CDR2 FNYEAQ. Deletions cut 6 bases from V and 5 bases from J, with 14 bases between. The CDR3 loop is CASSSFAAHEQYF. The DNA for the CDR3 is TGTGCCAGCAGTTCTTTCGCGGCCCACGAGCAGTACTTC. Filled out from reference TRBV7-6 and TRBJ2-7, the complete variable domain reads GAGVSQSPRYKVTKRGQDVALRCDPISGHVSLYWYRQALGQGPEFLTYFNYEAQQDKSGLPNDRFSAERPEGSISTLTIQRTEQRDSAMYRCASSSFAAHEQYFGPGTRLTVT.